The present T cell receptor (beta chain) was sequenced within a study of blood T cell repertoires in COVID-19. Study as a whole: Sources were T cells, B-cell-depleted T cells, or PBMCs; the material itself was cDNA or gDNA.

This CDR3 region has 11 residues. Germline V gene lookup returns CDR1 SGDLS and CDR2 YYNGEE. Trimming stripped 3 bases from V and 9 bases from J, with 7 bases between. In the study's own analysis: For nucleated cells, counts were estimated from reference gene primer amplification. Produced via immunoSEQ multiplex PCR; TCRdb's table is partial and in-frame only. The D gene and trimming were derived from the DNA, and the V and J assignments and clone size from that table. The data show hundreds of thousands of clones, 70% to 90% seen once. Across about two dozen US areas, participants ranged in age from about 18 to 100 years. Cohort assignment relied on participant-reported clinical history.

This TCR came from a woman aged 40 to 50 with acute COVID-19. Specimen: PBMCs or T cells enriched from blood (not recorded which). The chain combines TRBV9 with TRBJ2-1, with a weak D call TRBD2 (6 bases). The CDR3: CASSAGVEQFF. CDR3 DNA: TGTGCCAGCAGCGCGGGAGTTGAGCAGTTCTTC. Full variable domain (outside the CDR3, taken from reference TRBV9 and TRBJ2-1): DSGVTQTPKHLITATGQRVTLRCSPRSGDLSVYWYQQSLDQGLQFLIQYYNGEERAKGNILERFSAQQFPDLHSELNLSSLELGDSALYFCASSAGVEQFFGPGTRLTVL.